The present entry profiles one TCR beta chain with its context. This CDR3 spans 15 amino acids. Germline CDR1 reads SGHTA; CDR2 reads FQGNSA. Trimming removed 2 bases from V and 5 bases from J, with 15 bases in between. This sample is part of a study of T cell changes during pregnancy in multiple sclerosis. Assay used: immunoSEQ multiplex PCR; TCRdb lists only in-frame clones, some missing. The data show tens of thousands of clones, roughly 89% seen once. This material consisted of peripheral blood, taken in the second trimester of pregnancy. J is TRBJ1-2 and V is TRBV7-2; D is perhaps TRBD1 (6 bases). This receptor was obtained from a female donor with multiple sclerosis, enrolled in a pregnancy study. CDR3 nucleotides: TGTGCCAGCAGCTTATCAGGGCAGGGGCGATATGGCTACACCTTC. Translated, it gives CASSLSGQGRYGYTF.